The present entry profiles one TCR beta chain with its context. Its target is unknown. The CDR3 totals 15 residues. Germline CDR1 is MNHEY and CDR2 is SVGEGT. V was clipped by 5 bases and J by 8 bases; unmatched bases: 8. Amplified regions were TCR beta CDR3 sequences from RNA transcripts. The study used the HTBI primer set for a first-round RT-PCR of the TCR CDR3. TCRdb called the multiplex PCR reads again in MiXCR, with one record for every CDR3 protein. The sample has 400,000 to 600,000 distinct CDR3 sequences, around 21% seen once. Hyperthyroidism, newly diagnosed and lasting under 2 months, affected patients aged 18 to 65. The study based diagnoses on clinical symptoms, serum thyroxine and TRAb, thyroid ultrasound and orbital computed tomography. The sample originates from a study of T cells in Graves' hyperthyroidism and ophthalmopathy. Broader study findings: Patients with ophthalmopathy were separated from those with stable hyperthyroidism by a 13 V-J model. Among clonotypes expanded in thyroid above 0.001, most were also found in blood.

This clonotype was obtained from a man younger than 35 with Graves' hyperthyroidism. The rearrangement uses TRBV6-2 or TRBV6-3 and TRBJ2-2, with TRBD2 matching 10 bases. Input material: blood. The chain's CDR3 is CASSPPGLAIGELFF. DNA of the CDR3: TGTGCCAGCAGTCCGCCGGGACTAGCGATTGGGGAGCTGTTTTTT.